One and the same sample provided the 25 T cell receptor beta chains below, sequenced in a study of T cell responses to AZD1222 COVID-19 vaccine. Assay: immunoSEQ multiplex PCR; the TCRdb copy retains only in-frame clones and omits some. This sample has about 160,000 clones, with just under 95% found just once. This specimen was peripheral blood, taken on day 0 of AZD1222 vaccination. The receptors were gathered from an adult in good health.

The genes are TRBV24-1 and TRBJ1-2; D may be TRBD1 (5 bases). The CDR3 runs 14 residues. V lost 2 bases to trimming and J lost 8 bases, with 14 bases between them. Germline V gene data show CDR1 as KGHDR and CDR2 as SFDVKD. Written as DNA, the CDR3 is TGTGCCACCAGTGATTCATGGGGGGAGAGGGGCTACACCTTC. Amino acid sequence: CATSDSWGERGYTF.

The chain uses TRBV6-6 and TRBJ2-1; no clear D. The V gene lost 9 bases and the J gene lost 0 bases, with 12 bases spanning the gap. The CDR3 is 14 residues long. Germline CDR1 is MNHNY and CDR2 is SVGAGI (reference sequence). CDR3 in amino acids: CASMFPSSYNEQFF. CDR3 DNA sequence: TGTGCCAGTATGTTTCCTAGCTCCTACAATGAGCAGTTCTTC.

The CDR3 DNA follows: TGTGCCAGTAGTATGCCTTTTGCGGGGGGCCGGTTCGAGCAGTACTTC. This translates into CASSMPFAGGRFEQYF. The chain carries TRBV19 and TRBJ2-7, with TRBD2 identical over 8 bases. The germline V gene encodes CDR1 LNHDA and CDR2 SQIVND (reference sequence). The CDR3 sequence is 16 residues long. The V segment lost 3 bases and the J segment 6 bases; nucleotides outside the gene matches: 13.

This chain uses TRBV5-8 with TRBJ1-5; D not resolved. In germline, CDR1 is SGHTS, CDR2 YDEGEE. Trimming removed 4 bases from V and 7 bases from J, with 21 bases in between. This CDR3 contains 16 residues. The CDR3 region has the DNA TGTGCCAGCAGCCCGCGGGGAGGGCAGGTCTGGCAGCCCCAGCATTTT. It yields the protein CASSPRGGQVWQPQHF.

The chain carries TRBV25-1 and TRBJ1-2; D remains ambiguous. Germline V gene lookup returns CDR1 MGHDK and CDR2 SYGVNS. There are 12 residues in the CDR3. The V end lost 4 bases, the J end lost 0 bases, and 3 bases lay between the germline ends. The CDR3 reads CASSAANYGYTF. The CDR3 coding sequence is TGTGCCAGCAGTGCGGCTAACTATGGCTACACCTTC.

The chain employs TRBV5-4 and TRBJ1-2; D gene uncertain. Trimming pared 0 bases from V and 4 bases from J, leaving 13 bases between. The CDR3 sequence is 15 residues long. CDR1 and CDR2 (germline): SGHNT, YYREEE (reference sequence). CDR3 bases: TGTGCCAGCAGCTTGGCGCTGGGAGGGTTCTATGGCTACACCTTC. It yields the protein CASSLALGGFYGYTF.

The chain has TRBV6-1 and TRBJ1-5; tentatively, D is TRBD1 (5 bases). The V end lost 2 bases, the J end lost 2 bases, and 16 bases lay between the germline ends. CDR1 MNHNS and CDR2 SASEGT come from the germline V gene. This CDR3 is built from 17 residues. The CDR3 DNA follows: TGTGCCAGCAGTGAACAGTGGCTCCTCAGGGGCAATCAGCCCCAGCATTTT. Translating gives CASSEQWLLRGNQPQHF.

The chain recombines TRBV25-1 with TRBJ2-7, with a weak D call TRBD2 (5 bases). This CDR3 spans 15 amino acids. Germline V gene data show CDR1 as MGHDK and CDR2 as SYGVNS. The V and J ends lost 6 bases and 4 bases respectively, with 19 bases between them. CDR3 bases: TGTGCCAGCAGGTCGGGGTTCCCTTTTACTTACGAGCAGTACTTC. Translating it yields CASRSGFPFTYEQYF.

The J gene is TRBJ1-2, the V gene TRBV23-1, with D possibly TRBD1 on 5 matching bases. TRBV23-1 is an ORF for which the function is uncertain. Trimming took 8 bases from V and 2 from J, leaving 12 bases between them. The CDR3 is 13 amino acids. The CDR3 region is CASLGQGNYGYTF. The DNA for the CDR3 is TGCGCCAGCCTGGGGCAGGGCAACTATGGCTACACCTTC.

This sequence joins TRBV27 and TRBJ2-5; D is tentatively TRBD1 or TRBD2 (5 bases each). The CDR3 runs 12 residues. With 4 bases removed from V and 5 bases from J, the gap between germline ends came to 8 bases. Per germline, CDR1 MNHEY and CDR2 SMNVEV (reference sequence). The CDR3 protein is CASSYWGETQYF. DNA of the CDR3: TGTGCCAGCAGTTATTGGGGGGAGACCCAGTACTTC.

The gene calls are TRBV5-1 and TRBJ1-6, with a tentative D call TRBD1 (5 bases). CDR1 is SGHRS and CDR2 is YFSETQ in the germline V gene. The CDR3 loop spans 16 amino acids. V lost 4 bases and J lost 4, with 15 bases in between. CDR3 residues: CASSPGTVLYNSPLHF. The CDR3 region has the DNA TGCGCCAGCAGCCCCGGGACTGTGCTTTATAATTCACCCCTCCACTTT.

The rearrangement uses TRBV30 and TRBJ1-6; D ambiguous. The CDR3 sequence is 12 residues long. The germline gives CDR1 GTSNPN, CDR2 SVGIG (reference sequence). Trimming cost V 8 bases and J 7 bases, with 12 bases left between them. The DNA of the CDR3 is TGTGCCAGAATCGTACGGAATTCACCCCTCCACTTT. Translating gives CARIVRNSPLHF.

V usage is TRBV5-1 and J usage is TRBJ2-1; D perhaps matches TRBD2 (5 bases). Trimming shortened V by 0 bases and J by 4 bases, and 8 bases separated the two germline ends. The CDR3 length is 14 residues. CDR1 and CDR2 from the germline V gene are SGHRS and YFSETQ. DNA for the CDR3: TGCGCCAGCAGCTTGGGGACTCTTTACAATGAGCAGTTCTTC. It encodes CASSLGTLYNEQFF.

The CDR3 protein is CASSPIYRGHIMGYTF. CDR3 bases: TGTGCCAGCTCACCAATATACCGGGGACACATCATGGGCTACACCTTC. This sequence joins TRBV18 and TRBJ1-2; the D gene is possibly TRBD1 (6 bases). Germline values: CDR1 KGHSH, CDR2 LQKENI. The V end was cut by 2 bases, the J end by 8 bases, with 21 bases between. This CDR3 spans 16 amino acids.

The rearrangement joins TRBV1 to TRBJ1-2. TRBV1 is termed a pseudogene. The CDR3 is 14 residues long. CDR3 loop: CTSSGGAASYGYTF. In nucleotides, the CDR3 is TGCACCAGCAGCGGGGGGGCCGCGTCCTATGGCTACACCTTC.

DNA for the CDR3: TGTGCCAGCAGCGACCGGGACACTGAAAAACTGTTTTTT. Translating gives CASSDRDTEKLFF. J is TRBJ1-4 and V is TRBV5-4, with D perhaps TRBD1 (6 bases). This CDR3 contains 13 residues. Germline loops: CDR1 SGHNT, CDR2 YYREEE (reference sequence). The germline V and J ends were trimmed by 4 bases and 7 bases, with 11 bases remaining between them.

This clone was picked up one time. This rearrangement joins TRBV10-3 to TRBJ2-7, with 9 bases matching TRBD1. The CDR3 consists of 13 residues. The junction had 8 bases not matched to a gene; V was cut back by 9 bases and J by 5 bases. Germline-derived CDR1 and CDR2 are ENHRY and SYGVKD. The CDR3 DNA sequence: TGTGCCATAACCGGGACAGGGCTCCACGAGCAGTACTTC. As protein: CAITGTGLHEQYF.

V is TRBV5-1 and J is TRBJ1-4; perhaps TRBD1 as D (5 bases). Deletions cut 3 bases from V and 5 bases from J, with 14 bases between. Germline V gene lookup returns CDR1 SGHRS and CDR2 YFSETQ. The CDR3 is made up of 15 amino acids. CDR3 DNA: TGCGCCAGCAGCTACCGGGACGGAACAAATGAAAAACTGTTTTTT. It translates to CASSYRDGTNEKLFF.

Only one count was recorded for this clone. The chain has TRBV27 and TRBJ1-6, with D unresolved. The CDR3 totals 17 residues. Trimming left V 3 bases short and J 0 bases short, with 12 bases between. Germline V gene lookup returns CDR1 MNHEY and CDR2 SMNVEV (reference sequence). DNA for the CDR3: TGTGCCAGCAGTTTTGAACCCCGGAGCTCCTATAATTCACCCCTCCACTTT. It translates to CASSFEPRSSYNSPLHF.

This chain's CDR3 is CASSPGQGDANTGELFF. The CDR3 coding sequence is TGTGCCAGCAGTCCGGGACAGGGGGACGCGAACACCGGGGAGCTGTTTTTT. The chain links TRBV6-8 to TRBJ2-2; TRBD1 matches at 11 bases. With V trimmed by 5 bases and J by 0 bases, 5 bases remained unmatched. This CDR3 has 17 amino acids. Germline CDR1 is MNHGY and CDR2 is SAAAGT.

Comment on this clone: Other DNA variants within this sample encode the same CDR3. This chain connects TRBV28 to TRBJ1-2, with D hard to call. Trimming took off 5 bases at V and 4 bases at J, with 8 bases between the two ends. The CDR3 spans 12 residues. Per germline, CDR1 MDHEN and CDR2 SYDVKM. The CDR3 region is CASSLRGYGYTF. In DNA, the CDR3 is TGTGCCAGCAGTCTAAGAGGCTATGGCTACACCTTC.

The CDR3 spells CASSIPLRGGHGAPDYGYTF. The CDR3 bases are TGTGCCAGTAGTATACCACTGCGAGGGGGTCATGGGGCTCCAGATTATGGCTACACCTTC. The V gene is TRBV19, the J gene TRBJ1-2, with a weak D call TRBD1 (6 bases). Germline lookup yields CDR1 LNHDA and CDR2 SQIVND (reference sequence). The CDR3 consists of 20 residues. Trimming stripped 2 bases from V and 5 bases from J, with 30 bases between.

This clone was counted a single time. CDR3 protein: CASSNRVSYEQYF. The CDR3 DNA reads TGTGCCAGCAGTAACAGGGTATCCTACGAGCAGTACTTC. J is TRBJ2-7 and V is TRBV6-5; D perhaps matches TRBD1 (6 bases). Germline V gives CDR1 MNHEY, CDR2 SVGAGI. The V end lost 5 bases, the J end lost 1 base, and 9 bases lay between the germline ends. This CDR3 contains 13 residues.

The chain uses TRBV21-1 and TRBJ1-5. TRBV21-1 is given as a pseudogene. The CDR3 totals 11 residues. DNA of the CDR3: TGTGCCAGCATTTCTTCCCAGCCCCAGCATTTT. It is translated as CASISSQPQHF.

The V and J genes are TRBV9 and TRBJ1-2; 7 bases agree with TRBD1. Germline CDR1 and CDR2: SGDLS and YYNGEE. V gave up 3 bases and J gave up 6 bases; unmatched junction bases: 11. The CDR3 totals 15 residues. The CDR3 loop reads CASSATRQGTDGYTF. The CDR3 DNA is TGTGCCAGCAGCGCCACCCGACAGGGAACGGATGGCTACACCTTC.